This T cell receptor beta chain comes out of a study of shared clonotypes between healthy human individuals. Study details: The cohort had two women and a few men, ages 18 to 49.

A note on this clone: Its antigen is not known. Other DNA sequences in the same sample also yield this CDR3.

Original methodology: Filtering differed because ImmunoSEQ produced junction-only sequences that carried no quality scores. Repertoires were generated with immunoSEQ multiplex PCR, while TCRdb's copy carries only in-frame clones and drops some. V, J and clone size are taken as reported in that table, and D and trimming were inferred from the DNA itself. The sample gives 1.5 million to 2.5 million clones, about 94% of which show up once; roughly 1% is in the top ten. Cells designated naive CD8 were CD45RO-negative and were positively selected for CCR7, with terminally differentiated effector memory CD45RA+ cells excluded. Study results and caveats: Large sequencing depth failed to make sorted-subset sequencing complete, rarefaction showed. Investigators expected sequencing depth to affect clonotype sharing among donors.

The CDR3 has 14 amino acids. The germline CDR1 and CDR2 sequences are MNHEY and SVGAGI. The V end lost 3 bases, the J end lost 0 bases, and 8 bases lay between the germline ends. Material for sequencing was naive CD8+ T cells sorted from blood. This chain connects TRBV6-5 to TRBJ1-1, with no clear D. The clonotype was recovered from a man between 18 and 35 years old in good health. The CDR3 here is CASSYGSVNTEAFF. CDR3 in DNA: TGTGCCAGCAGTTATGGTAGCGTGAACACTGAAGCTTTCTTT.